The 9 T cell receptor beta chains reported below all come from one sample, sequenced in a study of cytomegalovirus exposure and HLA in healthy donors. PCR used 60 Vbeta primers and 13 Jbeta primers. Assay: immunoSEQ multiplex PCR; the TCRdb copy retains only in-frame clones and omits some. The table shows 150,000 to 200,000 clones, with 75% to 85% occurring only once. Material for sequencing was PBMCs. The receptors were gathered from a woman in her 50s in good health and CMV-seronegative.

The CDR3 region is CASSWNRGGEQYF. CDR3 bases: TGTGCCAGCAGTTGGAACAGAGGAGGCGAGCAGTACTTC. This chain joins TRBV6-5 and TRBJ2-5; D possibly corresponds to TRBD2 (5 bases). TRBJ2-7 explains the end of the DNA better; the J call may be wrong. CDR1 and CDR2 from the germline V gene are MNHEY and SVGAGI. The CDR3 has 13 residues.

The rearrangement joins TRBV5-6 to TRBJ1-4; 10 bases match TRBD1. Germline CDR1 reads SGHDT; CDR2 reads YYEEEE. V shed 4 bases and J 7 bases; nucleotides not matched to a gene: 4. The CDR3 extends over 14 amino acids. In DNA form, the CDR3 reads TGTGCCAGCAGCGGGACAGGGGCCCTTGAAAAACTGTTTTTT. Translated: CASSGTGALEKLFF.

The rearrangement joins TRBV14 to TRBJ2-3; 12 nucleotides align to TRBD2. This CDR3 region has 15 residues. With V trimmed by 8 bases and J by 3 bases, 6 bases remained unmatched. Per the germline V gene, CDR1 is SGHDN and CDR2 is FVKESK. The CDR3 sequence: CASREGTSGTDTQYF. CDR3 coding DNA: TGTGCCAGCCGAGAAGGGACTAGCGGGACAGATACGCAGTATTTT.

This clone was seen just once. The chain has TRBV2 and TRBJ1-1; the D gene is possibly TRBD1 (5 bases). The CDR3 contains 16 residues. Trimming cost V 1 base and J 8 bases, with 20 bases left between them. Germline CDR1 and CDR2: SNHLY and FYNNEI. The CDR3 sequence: CASSEGGMIGRTEAFF. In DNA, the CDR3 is TGTGCCAGCAGTGAAGGGGGGATGATTGGGAGGACCGAAGCTTTCTTT.

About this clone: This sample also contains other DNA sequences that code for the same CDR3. The CDR3 sequence is CASSLVQGGTDTQYF. CDR3 coding DNA: TGTGCCAGCAGCTTAGTGCAGGGGGGCACAGATACGCAGTATTTT. This chain joins TRBV11-1 and TRBJ2-3; 7 nucleotides line up with TRBD1. From germline, CDR1 is SGHAT and CDR2 FQDESV (reference sequence). V shed 1 base, J shed 1 base, and the junction held 2 bases outside the gene matches. The length of the CDR3 is 15 residues.

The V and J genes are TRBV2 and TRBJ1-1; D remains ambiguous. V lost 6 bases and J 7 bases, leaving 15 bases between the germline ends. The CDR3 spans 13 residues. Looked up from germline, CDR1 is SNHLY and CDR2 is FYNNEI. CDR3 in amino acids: CASRTERKGEAFF. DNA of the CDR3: TGTGCCAGCAGGACGGAGCGGAAAGGTGAAGCTTTCTTT.

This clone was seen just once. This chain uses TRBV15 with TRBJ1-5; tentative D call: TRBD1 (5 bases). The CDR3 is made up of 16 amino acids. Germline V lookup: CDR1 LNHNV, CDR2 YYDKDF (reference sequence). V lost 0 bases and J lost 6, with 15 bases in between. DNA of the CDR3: TGTGCCACCAGCAGAGAGGTACAGGCTGGCGGTCAGCCCCAGCATTTT. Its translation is CATSREVQAGGQPQHF.

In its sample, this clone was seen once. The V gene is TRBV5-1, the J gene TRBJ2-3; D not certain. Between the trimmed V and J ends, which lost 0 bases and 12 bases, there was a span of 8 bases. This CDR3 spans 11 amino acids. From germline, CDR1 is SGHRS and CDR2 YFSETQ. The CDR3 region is CASSLDATQYF. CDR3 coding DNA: TGCGCCAGCAGCTTGGACGCGACTCAGTATTTT.

The CDR3 coding sequence is TGTGCCAGCAGCTGGACAGGGGGACTCTCCTACGAGCAGTACTTC. Translating gives CASSWTGGLSYEQYF. This chain links TRBV7-8 with TRBJ2-7; 10 nucleotides agree with TRBD1. J lost 0 bases, V lost 4 bases, and 3 bases had no gene match. CDR1 and CDR2 (germline): SGHVS, FQNEAQ. The CDR3 totals 15 residues.